A selection of T cell receptor beta chains follows, all from one sample in a study of blood T cell repertoires in COVID-19. Method: immunoSEQ multiplex PCR; TCRdb's copy keeps in-frame clones and lacks some. This sample has approximately 150,000 clones, with more than 75% found just once. Sequencing was done on a sample of peripheral blood. The origin of the receptors is a human donor with acute or convalescent COVID-19. The donor label of this sample is uncertain. The CDR3 runs from the conserved cysteine through the conserved F or W. A D gene is named only where the DNA matches it firmly. The size field is filled for only some rows; it gives once, few, many or a size class.

TRBV19	NA	TRBJ1-2	NA	TGTGCCAGTAGTAACCACGCTAATCGGGGGGCCGGAGTCTATGGCTACACCTTC	CASSNHANRGAGVYGYTF
TRBV5-1	NA	TRBJ1-1	NA	TGCGCCAGCAGCTTACGAGGCAGACACACTGAAGCTTTCTTT	CASSLRGRHTEAFF
TRBV7-9	NA	TRBJ2-7	TRBD1	TGTGCCAGCAGCTTATTTGTTGGGACAGGGGCCGCCGAGCAGTACTTC	CASSLFVGTGAAEQYF
TRBV28	NA	TRBJ1-5	NA	TGTGCCAGCAGTTTATTGCTAAAGGCAGGGATGGAACAGCCCCAGCATTTT	CASSLLLKAGMEQPQHF
TRBV10-3	NA	TRBJ2-7	TRBD2	TGTGCCATCAGCTTGGGGACTAGCGGGGTCGAGCAGTACTTC	CAISLGTSGVEQYF
TRBV4-2	NA	TRBJ2-4	NA	TGTGCCAGCAGCCATCAGACAGGCGAAGCCAAAAACATTCAGTACTTC	CASSHQTGEAKNIQYF
TRBV4-2	NA	TRBJ2-5	NA	TGTGCCAGCAGCCAAGAACTTTCCCAAGAGACCCAGTACTTC	CASSQELSQETQYF
TRBV29-1	NA	TRBJ1-1	NA	TGCAGCGGCCAGGGTAAGAGGACCACTGAAGCTTTCTTT	CSGQGKRTTEAFF
TRBV5-4	NA	TRBJ1-3	NA	TGTGCCAGCAGCACCTCGGGATACAGCTCTGGAAACACCATATATTTT	CASSTSGYSSGNTIYF
TRBV6-5	NA	TRBJ1-5	NA	TGTGCCAGCAGGACCGAAGAGGCAGGGAATCAGCCCCAGCATTTT	CASRTEEAGNQPQHF
TRBV24-1	NA	TRBJ2-3	TRBD2	TGTGCCACCGGACGGGGGGGCGGGGCCACAGATACGCAGTATTTT	CATGRGGGATDTQYF
TRBV9	NA	TRBJ2-5	NA	TGTGCCAGCAGCGTAGTCGGGGGAACACAAGAGACCCAGTACTTC	CASSVVGGTQETQYF
TRBV18	NA	TRBJ2-2	NA	TGTGCCAGCTCACCCAAACTAGAGGCCACCGGGGAGCTGTTTTTT	CASSPKLEATGELFF
TRBV6-5	once	TRBJ1-2	TRBD1	TGTGCCAGCAGCGAGGGACAGGGCCATGGCTACACCTTC	CASSEGQGHGYTF
TRBV12-3/TRBV12-4	NA	TRBJ1-2	NA	TGTGCCAGCAGTTTGAACAGTTTCTATGGCTACACCTTC	CASSLNSFYGYTF
TRBV6-5	NA	TRBJ1-6	TRBD1	TGTGCCAGCAGTTACCAGGGGACAGATCTTAATTCACCCCTCCACTTT	CASSYQGTDLNSPLHF
TRBV2	NA	TRBJ1-1	NA	TGTGCCAGCAATAAGGGACACGGCGAGAGAGCTTTCTTT	CASNKGHGERAFF
TRBV7-2	NA	TRBJ2-5	NA	TGTGCCAGCAGCTTAGCGCGAACGACCCAGTACTTC	CASSLARTTQYF
TRBV7-3	few	TRBJ1-1	TRBD1	TGTGCCAGCAGCACGGGACAGATGAACACTGAAGCTTTCTTT	CASSTGQMNTEAFF
TRBV5-6	NA	TRBJ2-6	TRBD2	TGTGCGACCGCTGGCGGGGGGCAAACCTACTCTGGGGCCAACGTCCTGACTTTC	CATAGGGQTYSGANVLTF
TRBV11-1	NA	TRBJ2-5	TRBD1	TGTGCCAGCAGCCTCGGACAGGGAGGGACCCAGTACTTC	CASSLGQGGTQYF
TRBV7-7	once	TRBJ2-1	TRBD1	TGTGCTAGCAGCTCCTACCGACAGGGGGCAGTCGATGAGCAGTTCTTC	CASSSYRQGAVDEQFF
TRBV10-3	NA	TRBJ2-7	NA	TGTGCCATCATGGGCTCAGGCTCCTACGAGCAGTACTTC	CAIMGSGSYEQYF
TRBV4-3	NA	TRBJ1-4	NA	TGCGCCAGCAATGCAAGAGGTCAGGGCCCTAATGAAAAACTGTTTTTT	CASNARGQGPNEKLFF
TRBV30	NA	TRBJ2-5	NA	TGTGCCTGGAGTGTACTAGGAGTGGGGTACCAAGAGACCCAGTACTTC	CAWSVLGVGYQETQYF
TRBV7-3	NA	TRBJ2-3	NA	TGTGCCAGCAGCGTAGGGACTGGGTACACAGATACGCAGTATTTT	CASSVGTGYTDTQYF
TRBV19	NA	TRBJ1-1	TRBD1	TGTGCCAGTAGTACCGACAGGGGCACTGAAGCTTTCTTT	CASSTDRGTEAFF
TRBV18	once	TRBJ1-4	NA	TGTGCCAGCTCACCTCAAGGGACTTTTAATGAAAAACTGTTTTTT	CASSPQGTFNEKLFF
TRBV10-3	few	TRBJ2-3	TRBD1	TGTGCCATCAGTGGTAGACAGGGAAGCACAGATACGCAGTATTTT	CAISGRQGSTDTQYF
TRBV2	NA	TRBJ1-4	TRBD1	TGTGCCAGCAGTCGGGACAGGGGAGCTAATGAAAAACTGTTTTTT	CASSRDRGANEKLFF
TRBV6-2/TRBV6-3	NA	TRBJ1-3	NA	TGTGCCAGCAGTTACTCGCAGGGCCTCTCTGGAAACACCATATATTTT	CASSYSQGLSGNTIYF
TRBV7-9	few	TRBJ1-2	NA	TGTGCCAGCAGCCAGCGAAAGGACTACACCTTC	CASSQRKDYTF
TRBV15	NA	TRBJ2-6	TRBD1	TGTGCCACCAGCTGGGGACAGGTGATCTCTGGGGCCAACGTCCTGACTTTC	CATSWGQVISGANVLTF
TRBV5-1	NA	TRBJ1-2	NA	TGCGCCAGCAGCTTAGGACAGTTTAACTATGGCTACACCTTC	CASSLGQFNYGYTF
TRBV7-9	NA	TRBJ1-4	TRBD1	TGTGCCAGCAGTCTACAGGGGGAACTGTTTTTT	CASSLQGELFF
TRBV7-2	NA	TRBJ1-4	NA	TGTGCCAGCAGCTGGAGGACAGCCCAAAGAGGGACTAATGAAAAACTGTTTTTT	CASSWRTAQRGTNEKLFF
TRBV7-2	NA	TRBJ2-1	TRBD2	TGTGCCAGCAGCACGATACCGACTAGCGTCAATGAGCAGTTCTTC	CASSTIPTSVNEQFF
TRBV27	NA	TRBJ1-6	TRBD1	TGTGCCAGCTGGGACAGGGGAACCTATAATTCACCCCTCCACTTT	CASWDRGTYNSPLHF
TRBV18	NA	TRBJ1-5	NA	TGTGCCAGCTCACCAGACAGTAGCAATCAGCCCCAGCATTTT	CASSPDSSNQPQHF
TRBV6-5	NA	TRBJ1-4	TRBD1	TGTGCCAGCAGTTACTCGGGACAGGGTTCTGAAAAACTGTTTTTT	CASSYSGQGSEKLFF